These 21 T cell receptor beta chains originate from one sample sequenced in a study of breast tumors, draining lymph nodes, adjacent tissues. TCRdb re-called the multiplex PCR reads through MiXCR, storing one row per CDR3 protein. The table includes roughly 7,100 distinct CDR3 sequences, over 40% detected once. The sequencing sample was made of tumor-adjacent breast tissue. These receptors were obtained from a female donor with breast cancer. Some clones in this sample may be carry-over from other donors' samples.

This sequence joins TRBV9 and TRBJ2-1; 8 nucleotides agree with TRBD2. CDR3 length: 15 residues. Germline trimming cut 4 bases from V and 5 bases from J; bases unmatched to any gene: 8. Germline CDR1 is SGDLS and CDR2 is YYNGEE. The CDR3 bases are TGTGCCAGCAGCCCAGGACTAGCTACCAACAATGAGCAGTTCTTC. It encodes CASSPGLATNNEQFF.

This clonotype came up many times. The CDR3 is CASSARPNTYNEQFF. The CDR3 coding sequence is TGTGCCAGCAGCGCACGGCCCAACACCTACAATGAGCAGTTCTTC. V usage is TRBV7-9 and J usage is TRBJ2-1; D remains unclear. The CDR3 consists of 15 residues. Deletions cut 5 bases from V and 2 bases from J, with 13 bases between. CDR1 and CDR2 from the germline V gene are SEHNR and FQNEAQ (reference sequence).

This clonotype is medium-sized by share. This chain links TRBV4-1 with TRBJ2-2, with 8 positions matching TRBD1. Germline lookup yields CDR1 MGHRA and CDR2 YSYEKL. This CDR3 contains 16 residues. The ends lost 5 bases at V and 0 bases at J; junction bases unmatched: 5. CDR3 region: CASSGLGQANTGELFF. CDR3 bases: TGCGCCAGCAGCGGGTTGGGACAGGCGAACACCGGGGAGCTGTTTTTT.

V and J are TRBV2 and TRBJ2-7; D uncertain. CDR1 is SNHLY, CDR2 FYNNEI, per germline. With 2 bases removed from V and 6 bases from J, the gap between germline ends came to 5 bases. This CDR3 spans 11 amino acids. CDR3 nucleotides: TGTGCCAGCAGTGAATACGGCGAGCAGTACTTC. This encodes CASSEYGEQYF.

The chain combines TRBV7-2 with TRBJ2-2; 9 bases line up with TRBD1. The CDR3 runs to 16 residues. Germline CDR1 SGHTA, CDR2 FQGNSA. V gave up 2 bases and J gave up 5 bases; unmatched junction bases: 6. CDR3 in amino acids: CASSLYGTGRTGELFF. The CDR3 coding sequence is TGTGCCAGCAGCTTATACGGGACAGGGAGGACCGGGGAGCTGTTTTTT. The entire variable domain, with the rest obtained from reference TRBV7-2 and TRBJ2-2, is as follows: GAGVSQSPSNKVTEKGKDVELRCDPISGHTALYWYRQSLGQGLEFLIYFQGNSAPDKSGLPSDRFSAERTGGSVSTLTIQRTQQEDSAVYLCASSLYGTGRTGELFFGEGSRLTVL.

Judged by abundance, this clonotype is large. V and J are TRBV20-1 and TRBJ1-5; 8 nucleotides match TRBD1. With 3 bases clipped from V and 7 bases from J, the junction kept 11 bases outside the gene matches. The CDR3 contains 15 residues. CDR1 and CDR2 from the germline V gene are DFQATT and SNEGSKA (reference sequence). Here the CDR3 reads CSASRGGQGGQPQHF. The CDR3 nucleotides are TGCAGTGCTAGTCGGGGAGGACAGGGAGGCCAGCCCCAGCATTTT.

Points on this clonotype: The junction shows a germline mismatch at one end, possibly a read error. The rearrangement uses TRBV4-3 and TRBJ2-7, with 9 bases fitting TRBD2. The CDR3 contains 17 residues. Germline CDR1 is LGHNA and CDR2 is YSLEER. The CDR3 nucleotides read TGCGCCAGCAGCCAAGATGGGGCTGGCGGGAGGGGAGAAGAGCGGTACTTC. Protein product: CASSQDGAGGRGEERYF.

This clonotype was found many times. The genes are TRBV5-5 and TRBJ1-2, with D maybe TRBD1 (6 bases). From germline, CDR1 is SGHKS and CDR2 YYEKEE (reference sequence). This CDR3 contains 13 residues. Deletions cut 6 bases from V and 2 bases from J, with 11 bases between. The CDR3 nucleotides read TGTGCCAGCACCCGGACAGAGAACTATGGCTACACCTTC. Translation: CASTRTENYGYTF.

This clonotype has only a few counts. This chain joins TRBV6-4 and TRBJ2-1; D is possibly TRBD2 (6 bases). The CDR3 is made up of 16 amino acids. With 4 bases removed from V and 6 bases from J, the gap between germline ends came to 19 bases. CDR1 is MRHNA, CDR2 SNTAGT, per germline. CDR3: CASSGSSGAGSNEQFF. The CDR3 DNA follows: TGTGCCAGCAGTGGCAGCTCGGGAGCAGGGTCCAATGAGCAGTTCTTC.

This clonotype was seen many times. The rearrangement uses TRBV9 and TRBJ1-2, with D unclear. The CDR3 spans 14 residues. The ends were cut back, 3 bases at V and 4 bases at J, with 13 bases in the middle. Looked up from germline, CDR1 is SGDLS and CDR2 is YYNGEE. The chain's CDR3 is CASSATHSAYGYTF. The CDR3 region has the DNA TGTGCCAGCAGCGCGACCCATTCCGCCTATGGCTACACCTTC.

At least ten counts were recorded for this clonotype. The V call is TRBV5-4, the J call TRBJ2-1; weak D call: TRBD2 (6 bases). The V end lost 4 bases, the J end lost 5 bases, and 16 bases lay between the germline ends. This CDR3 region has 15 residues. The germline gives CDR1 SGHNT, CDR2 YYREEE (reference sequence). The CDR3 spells CASSPGLPGDNEQFF. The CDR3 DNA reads TGTGCCAGCAGCCCGGGACTCCCGGGAGACAATGAGCAGTTCTTC.

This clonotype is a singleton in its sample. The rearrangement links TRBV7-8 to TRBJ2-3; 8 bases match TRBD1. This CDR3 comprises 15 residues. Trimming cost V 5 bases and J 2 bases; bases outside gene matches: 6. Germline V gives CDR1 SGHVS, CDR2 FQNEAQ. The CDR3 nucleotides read TGTGCCAGCAGCATGGGACAGGCCGCCACAGATACGCAGTATTTT. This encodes CASSMGQAATDTQYF.

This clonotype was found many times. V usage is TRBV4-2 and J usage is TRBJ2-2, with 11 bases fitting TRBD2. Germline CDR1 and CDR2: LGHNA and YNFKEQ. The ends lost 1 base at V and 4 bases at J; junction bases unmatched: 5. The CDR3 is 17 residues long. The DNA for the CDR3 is TGTGCCAGCAGCCAAGGGGGGACTAGCGGCCCCACCGGGGAGCTGTTTTTT. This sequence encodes CASSQGGTSGPTGELFF.

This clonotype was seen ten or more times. CDR3 amino acids: CASSPQGGRAEQFF. CDR3 coding DNA: TGTGCCAGCAGCCCTCAGGGAGGGCGGGCTGAGCAGTTCTTC. The chain joins TRBV7-9 to TRBJ2-1; TRBD2 matches 7 bases. After removal of 5 bases from V and 9 bases from J, the junction contained 10 bases not matched to a gene. The CDR3 length is 14 residues. Germline-derived CDR1 and CDR2 are SEHNR and FQNEAQ (reference sequence).

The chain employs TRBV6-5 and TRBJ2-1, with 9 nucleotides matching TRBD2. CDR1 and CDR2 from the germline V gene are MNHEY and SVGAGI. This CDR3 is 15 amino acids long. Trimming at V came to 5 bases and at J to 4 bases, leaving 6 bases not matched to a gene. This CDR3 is CASSRNAGGYNEQFF. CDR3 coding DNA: TGTGCCAGCAGTCGGAATGCGGGAGGGTACAATGAGCAGTTCTTC.

The CDR3 region has the DNA TGCAGTGCTAGTCGGGGAGGACAGGGGAGCAATGAGCAGTTCTTC. Translated: CSASRGGQGSNEQFF. The chain couples TRBV20-1 to TRBJ2-1; 9 nucleotides match TRBD1. V lost 3 bases and J lost 6; bases outside the gene matches: 9. This CDR3 has 15 amino acids. Germline-derived CDR1 and CDR2 are DFQATT and SNEGSKA (reference sequence).

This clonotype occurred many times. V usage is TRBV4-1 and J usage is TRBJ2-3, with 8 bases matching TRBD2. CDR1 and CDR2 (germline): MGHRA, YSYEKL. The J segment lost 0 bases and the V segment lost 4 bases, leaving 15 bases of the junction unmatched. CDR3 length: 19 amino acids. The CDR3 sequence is CASSPLRSTSGGSTDTQYF. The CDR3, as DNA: TGCGCCAGCAGCCCACTACGGTCCACTAGCGGAGGTAGCACAGATACGCAGTATTTT.

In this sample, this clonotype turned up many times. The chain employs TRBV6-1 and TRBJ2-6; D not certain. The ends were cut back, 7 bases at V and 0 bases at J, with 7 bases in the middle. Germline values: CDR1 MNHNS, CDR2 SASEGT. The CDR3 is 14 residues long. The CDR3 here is CASKALSGANVLTF. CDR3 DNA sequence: TGTGCCAGCAAGGCCCTCTCTGGGGCCAACGTCCTGACTTTC.

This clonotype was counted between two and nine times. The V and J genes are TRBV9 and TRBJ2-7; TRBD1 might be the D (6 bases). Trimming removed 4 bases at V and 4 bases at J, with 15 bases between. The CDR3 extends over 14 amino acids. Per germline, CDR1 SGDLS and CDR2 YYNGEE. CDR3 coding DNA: TGTGCCAGCAGCTTGAGATGGGACAAATACGAGCAGTACTTC. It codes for CASSLRWDKYEQYF.

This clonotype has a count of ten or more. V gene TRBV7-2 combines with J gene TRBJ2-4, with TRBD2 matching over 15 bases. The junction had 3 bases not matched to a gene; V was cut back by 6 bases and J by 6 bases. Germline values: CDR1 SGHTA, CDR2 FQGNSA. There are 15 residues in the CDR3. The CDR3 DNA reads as TGTGCCAGCAGTCCGGGACTAGCGGGAGGAAACATTCAGTACTTC. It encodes CASSPGLAGGNIQYF.

The CDR3 DNA is TGCGCCAGCAGCCCCTTTGCTAGCGGGACAAACAATGAGCAGTTCTTC. Translation gives CASSPFASGTNNEQFF. This chain joins TRBV5-1 and TRBJ2-1, with 9 bases matching TRBD2. The CDR3 runs 16 residues. In germline, CDR1 is SGHRS, CDR2 YFSETQ. With 4 bases clipped from V and 5 bases from J, the junction kept 10 bases outside the gene matches.